The 19 T cell receptor beta chains reported below all come from one sample, sequenced in a study of T cell repertoires in cytomegalovirus infection (dated by TCRdb to about 2019). The instrument given in TCRdb is Illumina HiSeq 1500. TCRdb ran its own pipeline on the public reads, namely fastp trimming at Q25 and MiXCR clone calling, and kept in-frame beta chains. Records with the same CDR3 protein are collapsed into one entry carrying the most frequent genes and DNA. Recorded for this sample are under 150,000 distinct CDR3 sequences; roughly 8.2% of them occurred a single time. Together, the top ten hold about 9.4% of the sample. Sequenced sample: PBMCs. The receptors shown here come from a human donor in good health (CMV status not recorded). Some clones in this sample may be carry-over from other donors' samples.

This clonotype is medium-sized. The V gene is TRBV7-2, the J gene TRBJ1-5; D call uncertain. V lost 1 base and J lost 0, with 1 base in between. Germline CDR1 reads SGHTA; CDR2 reads FQGNSA. The CDR3 consists of 13 residues. CDR3 nucleotides: TGTGCCAGCAGCTTAGATAGCAATCAGCCCCAGCATTTT. Protein: CASSLDSNQPQHF.

This clonotype has a handful of counts. The J gene is TRBJ2-5, the V gene TRBV3-1, with 7 bases aligning to TRBD1. J lost 3 bases, V lost 0 bases, and 1 base had no gene match. This CDR3 contains 14 residues. The germline V gene has CDR1 LGHDT and CDR2 YNNKEL (reference sequence). The CDR3 nucleotides are TGTGCCAGCAGCCAAGATACAGGGGAAGAGACCCAGTACTTC. Encoded protein: CASSQDTGEETQYF.

This clonotype was observed at least ten times. This chain links TRBV20-1 with TRBJ2-1; 11 nucleotides line up with TRBD2. The CDR3 runs 17 residues. V shed 0 bases and J 9 bases; nucleotides not matched to a gene: 13. CDR1 is DFQATT, CDR2 SNEGSKA, per germline (reference sequence). CDR3 sequence (DNA): TGCAGTGCTAGAGACTCTAAACTAGCGGGGGTTGGGGTTGAGCAGTTCTTC. This sequence encodes CSARDSKLAGVGVEQFF.

This clonotype was found many times. The chain combines TRBV20-1 with TRBJ2-2; D unresolved. The germline V gene encodes CDR1 DFQATT and CDR2 SNEGSKA (reference sequence). Trimming took off 0 bases at V and 4 bases at J, with 6 bases between the two ends. The CDR3 is made up of 13 amino acids. CDR3 loop: CSARDRRTGELFF. In DNA form, the CDR3 reads TGCAGTGCTAGAGATCGGCGCACCGGGGAGCTGTTTTTT.

V is TRBV4-2 and J is TRBJ1-2, with no clear D. Germline V gene data show CDR1 as LGHNA and CDR2 as YNFKEQ. This CDR3 contains 15 residues. V was shortened by 0 bases and J by 4 bases, with 12 bases between the two germline ends. In DNA form, the CDR3 reads TGTGCCAGCAGCCAAGATTCATGGACGGTCTATGGCTACACCTTC. It translates to CASSQDSWTVYGYTF.

Sample share makes this clonotype medium-sized. V is TRBV7-9 and J is TRBJ2-5; no clear D. CDR3 size: 14 residues. Trimming took 1 base from V and 0 from J, leaving 6 bases between them. Germline values: CDR1 SEHNR, CDR2 FQNEAQ (reference sequence). CDR3 loop: CASSLEGYQETQYF. The CDR3 DNA follows: TGTGCCAGCAGCTTAGAAGGATACCAAGAGACCCAGTACTTC.

This clonotype has only a few counts. This chain links TRBV27 with TRBJ2-7, with D possibly matching TRBD2 (5 bases). The germline gives CDR1 MNHEY, CDR2 SMNVEV (reference sequence). This CDR3 is 16 amino acids long. V gave up 1 base and J gave up 4 bases, with 17 bases separating them. CDR3 in amino acids: CASSLFAGSPSYEQYF. DNA for the CDR3: TGTGCCAGCAGTTTATTCGCGGGTTCACCCTCGTACGAGCAGTACTTC.

This clonotype showed up many times. V usage is TRBV9 and J usage is TRBJ1-2; no reliable D call. The CDR3 loop spans 13 amino acids. V was trimmed by 5 bases and J by 5 bases, leaving 13 bases between them. The germline CDR1 and CDR2 sequences are SGDLS and YYNGEE. CDR3 DNA: TGTGCCAGCAGACGGACGGAAGCGTATGGCTACACCTTC. Its translation is CASRRTEAYGYTF.

This clonotype was observed a few times. The J gene is TRBJ2-1, the V gene TRBV7-9; D remains ambiguous. CDR1 and CDR2 from the germline V gene are SEHNR and FQNEAQ (reference sequence). Trimming cost V 6 bases and J 4 bases, with 7 bases left between them. This CDR3 spans 12 amino acids. CDR3 sequence reads: CASSLTYNEQFF. DNA of the CDR3: TGTGCCAGCAGTCTCACTTACAATGAGCAGTTCTTC.

This clonotype was found a few times. The chain couples TRBV6-5 to TRBJ2-7; possible D gene TRBD1, 6 bases. The germline V gene encodes CDR1 MNHEY and CDR2 SVGAGI. The CDR3 extends over 14 amino acids. Trimming took off 7 bases at V and 0 bases at J, with 13 bases between the two ends. The CDR3 nucleotides are TGTGCCAGCACCAGGGGCATTAGCTCCTACGAGCAGTACTTC. Translating gives CASTRGISSYEQYF.

The chain recombines TRBV29-1 with TRBJ2-7; no definite D call. The CDR3 is made up of 11 amino acids. Germline lookup yields CDR1 SQVTM and CDR2 ANQGSEA. The CDR3 reads CRPKVSYEQYF. CDR3 in DNA: TGCAGACCCAAGGTCTCCTACGAGCAGTACTTC.

This clonotype has ten or more counts. The gene calls are TRBV11-3 and TRBJ2-3, with TRBD1 matching 7 bases. Trimming at V came to 5 bases and at J to 1 base, leaving 9 bases not matched to a gene. The CDR3 is 16 amino acids. Germline V CDR1 and CDR2: SGHNT, YENEEA. DNA of the CDR3: TGTGCCAGCAGCGGCCGACAGGGTGGAGGCACAGATACGCAGTATTTT. This translates into CASSGRQGGGTDTQYF. Filled out from reference TRBV11-3 and TRBJ2-3, the complete variable domain reads EAGVVQSPRYKIIEKKQPVAFWCNPISGHNTLYWYLQNLGQGPELLIRYENEEAVDDSQLPKDRFSAERLKGVDSTLKIQPAELGDSAVYLCASSGRQGGGTDTQYFGPGTRLTVL.

This clonotype was detected many times. The chain employs TRBV12-3 or TRBV12-4 and TRBJ2-5, with D possibly being TRBD1 (7 bases). CDR3 length equals 15 residues. The V gene lost 6 bases and the J gene lost 5 bases, with 19 bases spanning the gap. The CDR3 sequence: CASRSAGGGRETQYF. As DNA, the CDR3 is TGTGCCAGCAGATCTGCAGGGGGAGGTCGGGAGACCCAGTACTTC.

In this sample, this clonotype turned up many times. The chain's CDR3 is CASRGQGLKDRTGELFF. CDR3 sequence (DNA): TGTGCCAGCAGGGGACAGGGTCTTAAAGATAGGACCGGGGAGCTGTTTTTT. The V call is TRBV28, the J call TRBJ2-2; 9 nucleotides align to TRBD1. CDR3 length: 17 residues. Germline values: CDR1 MDHEN, CDR2 SYDVKM. The V and J ends lost 6 bases and 5 bases, in that order; junction bases with no gene match: 13.

This clonotype was seen many times. V usage is TRBV7-2 and J usage is TRBJ1-5; D unclear. V shed 5 bases and J shed 1 base, with 6 bases lying between them. Germline CDR1 is SGHTA and CDR2 is FQGNSA. CDR3 length: 13 residues. CDR3 in DNA: TGTGCCAGCAGCAAGGACAGCAATCAGCCCCAGCATTTT. This encodes CASSKDSNQPQHF.

The chain links TRBV5-1 to TRBJ2-7; D is uncertain. Trimming pared 6 bases from V and 0 bases from J, leaving 22 bases between. This CDR3 has 17 amino acids. Germline V gene data show CDR1 as SGHRS and CDR2 as YFSETQ. In DNA, the CDR3 is TGCGCCAGCAAACGTGACATGGCCCTTCTCCCCTCCTACGAGCAGTACTTC. Protein: CASKRDMALLPSYEQYF.

This clonotype was seen repeatedly, ten times or more. This sequence joins TRBV4-1 and TRBJ2-1; the match to TRBD2 covers 11 bases. The length of the CDR3 is 16 residues. CDR1 and CDR2 (germline): MGHRA, YSYEKL. The V segment lost 5 bases and the J segment 9 bases; nucleotides outside the gene matches: 12. The CDR3: CASSGISGGALGEQFF. The CDR3 DNA is TGCGCCAGCAGCGGAATTAGCGGGGGGGCTTTGGGTGAGCAGTTCTTC.

This clonotype was recorded at least ten times. This chain connects TRBV7-9 to TRBJ1-5; perhaps TRBD1 as D (5 bases). Germline-derived CDR1 and CDR2 are SEHNR and FQNEAQ (reference sequence). The length of the CDR3 is 15 residues. Trimming removed 3 bases from V and 3 bases from J, with 12 bases in between. The CDR3 sequence: CASSLGEASNQPQHF. CDR3 in DNA: TGTGCCAGCAGCTTGGGGGAAGCCTCCAATCAGCCCCAGCATTTT.

This clonotype was observed a handful of times. V and J are TRBV28 and TRBJ1-4; D gene unclear. Germline V gene lookup returns CDR1 MDHEN and CDR2 SYDVKM. CDR3 size: 14 residues. Trimming took 5 bases from V and 5 from J, leaving 12 bases between them. The DNA for the CDR3 is TGTGCCAGCAGTCCGAGGGTAGACAATGAAAAACTGTTTTTT. Translating gives CASSPRVDNEKLFF.